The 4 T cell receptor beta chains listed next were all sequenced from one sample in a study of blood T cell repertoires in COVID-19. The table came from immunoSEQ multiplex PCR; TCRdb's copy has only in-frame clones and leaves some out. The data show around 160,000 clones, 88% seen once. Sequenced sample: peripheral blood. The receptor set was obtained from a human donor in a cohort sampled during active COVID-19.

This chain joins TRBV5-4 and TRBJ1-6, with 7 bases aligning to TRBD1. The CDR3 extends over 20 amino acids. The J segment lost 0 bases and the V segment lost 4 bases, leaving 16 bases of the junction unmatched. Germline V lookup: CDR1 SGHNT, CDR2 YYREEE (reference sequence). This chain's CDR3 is CASSTRGGGSGSSYNSPLHF. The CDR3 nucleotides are TGTGCCAGCAGCACCCGAGGAGGGGGCAGTGGGAGCTCCTATAATTCACCCCTCCACTTT.

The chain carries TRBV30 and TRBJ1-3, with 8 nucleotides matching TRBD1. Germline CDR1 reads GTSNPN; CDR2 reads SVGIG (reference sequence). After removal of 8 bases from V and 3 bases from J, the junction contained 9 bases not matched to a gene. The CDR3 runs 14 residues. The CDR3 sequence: CAGLTGDSGNTIYF. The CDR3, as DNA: TGTGCCGGCCTGACAGGGGACAGTGGAAACACCATATATTTT.

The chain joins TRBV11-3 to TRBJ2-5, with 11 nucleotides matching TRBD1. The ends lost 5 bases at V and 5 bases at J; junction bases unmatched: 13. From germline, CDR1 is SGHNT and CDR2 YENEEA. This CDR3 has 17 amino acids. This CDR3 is CASSRRPGQGVGETQYF. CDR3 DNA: TGTGCCAGCAGCCGGCGTCCGGGACAGGGGGTCGGGGAGACCCAGTACTTC.

The CDR3 spells CASSPGRGGQETQYF. The CDR3 region has the DNA TGCGCCAGCAGCCCGGGCCGAGGAGGCCAAGAGACCCAGTACTTC. The genes are TRBV4-3 and TRBJ2-5; D is perhaps TRBD2 (5 bases). V dropped 4 bases and J dropped 1 base, with 13 bases sitting between them. CDR3 length equals 15 residues. Germline values: CDR1 LGHNA, CDR2 YSLEER.